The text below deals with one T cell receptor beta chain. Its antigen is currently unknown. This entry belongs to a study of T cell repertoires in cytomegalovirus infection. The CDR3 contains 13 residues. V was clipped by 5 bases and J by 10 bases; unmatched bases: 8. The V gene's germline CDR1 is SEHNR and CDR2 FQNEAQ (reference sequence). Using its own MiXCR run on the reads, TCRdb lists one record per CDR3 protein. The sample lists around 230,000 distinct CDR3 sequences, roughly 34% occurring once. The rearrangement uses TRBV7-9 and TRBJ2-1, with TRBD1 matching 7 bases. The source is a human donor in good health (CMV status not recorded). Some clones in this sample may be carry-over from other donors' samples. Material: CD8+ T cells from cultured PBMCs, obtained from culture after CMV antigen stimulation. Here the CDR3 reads CASSGEGGYEQFF. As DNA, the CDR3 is TGTGCCAGCAGCGGGGAAGGGGGCTACGAGCAGTTCTTC.